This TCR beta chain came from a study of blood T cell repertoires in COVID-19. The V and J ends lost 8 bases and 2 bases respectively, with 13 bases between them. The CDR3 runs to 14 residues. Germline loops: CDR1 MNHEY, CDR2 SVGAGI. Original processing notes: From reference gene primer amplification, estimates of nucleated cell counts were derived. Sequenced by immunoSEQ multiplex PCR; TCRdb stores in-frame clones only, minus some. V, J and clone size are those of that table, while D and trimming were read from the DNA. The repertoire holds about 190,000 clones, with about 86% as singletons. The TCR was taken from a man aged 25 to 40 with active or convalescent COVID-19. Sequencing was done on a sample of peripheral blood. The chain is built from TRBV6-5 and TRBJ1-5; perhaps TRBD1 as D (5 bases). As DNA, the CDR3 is TGTGCCAGCGCCGCGGGGCGCGGCAATCAGCCCCAGCATTTT. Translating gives CASAAGRGNQPQHF.